This T cell receptor beta chain was recorded in a study of T-cell reconstitution after alpha-beta-depleted transplantation in children. Overall study findings and caveats: Diversity and T-cell counts at one year after transplant derived mostly from new T cells. In patients about two months after transplant, alpha-beta T cells reportedly arose from several hundred expanded graft clones. Surviving recipient cells, namely T cells and thymic progenitors, were the source of high day-60 TCRbeta diversity in some patients.

During its preparation, the TCRbeta library received unique molecular identifiers. One entry per CDR3 protein results from TCRdb running MiXCR on the PCR reads. The repertoire holds about a million distinct CDR3 sequences, with less than 30% as singletons. Trimming took 3 bases from V and 6 from J, leaving 8 bases between them. The CDR3 spans 12 residues. In germline, CDR1 is MDHEN, CDR2 SYDVKM. Of note for this clonotype: Its antigen is not identified.

J is TRBJ1-1 and V is TRBV28; D gene uncertain. Specimen: PBMCs, mostly from graft donor cells, collected 360 days after TCRalphabeta/CD19-depleted stem cell transplant. The receptor comes from a boy under two years old who had a stem cell transplant for SCID, so the T cells may come from the graft donor. CDR3 sequence reads: CASSLWRAEAFF. The CDR3 bases are TGTGCCAGCAGTTTGTGGAGGGCTGAAGCTTTCTTT.